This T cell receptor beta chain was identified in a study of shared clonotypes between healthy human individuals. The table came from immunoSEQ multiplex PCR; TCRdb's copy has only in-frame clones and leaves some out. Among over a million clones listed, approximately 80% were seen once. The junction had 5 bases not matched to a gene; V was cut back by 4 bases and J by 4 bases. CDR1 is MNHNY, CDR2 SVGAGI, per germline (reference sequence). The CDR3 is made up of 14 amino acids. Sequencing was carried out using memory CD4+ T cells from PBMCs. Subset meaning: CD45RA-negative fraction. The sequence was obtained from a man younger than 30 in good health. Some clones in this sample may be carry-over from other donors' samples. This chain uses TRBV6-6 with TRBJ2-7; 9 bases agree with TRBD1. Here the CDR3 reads CASSSWDREYEQYF. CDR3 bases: TGTGCCAGCAGTTCATGGGACAGGGAGTACGAGCAGTACTTC.